This is a list of T cell receptor beta chains from one sample in a study of human T cells and chemical hapten exposure. MiXCR, run by TCRdb on the RACE reads, gives a single entry per CDR3 protein. This table holds approximately 80,000 distinct CDR3 sequences, roughly a tenth found once. The material sequenced was whole blood, taken in connection with sensitization to the hapten diphenylcyclopropenone (DPC). The receptors originated from a woman between 45 and 60 years old with alopecia areata. Some clones in this sample may be carry-over from other donors' samples. The CDR3 runs from the conserved cysteine through the conserved F or W. The D gene is left open where the match is weak. Clone size, where shown, is once, few, many, or a class for clones that have expanded.

V gene	D gene	clone size	J gene	CDR3 DNA	CDR3 protein
TRBV6-2/TRBV6-3	-	many	TRBJ1-1	TGTGCCAGCAGTTCCATAGGGCGGATGAACACTGAAGCTTTCTTT	CASSSIGRMNTEAFF
TRBV5-1	TRBD1	-	TRBJ2-7	TGCGCCAGCAGCGCCGGACAGGGGAGAGACGAGCAGTACTTC	CASSAGQGRDEQYF
TRBV7-9	-	few	TRBJ2-1	TGTGCCAGCAGCCAGGGGCTGGGGAGTGAGCAGTTCTTC	CASSQGLGSEQFF
TRBV7-8	-	few	TRBJ1-3	TGTGCCAGCAGCAGGGGGGGGGCACAGTCTGGAAACACCATATATTTT	CASSRGGAQSGNTIYF
TRBV3-1	-	few	TRBJ1-2	TGTGCCAGCACCCATTCAGTGAGGAATGGCTACACCTTC	CASTHSVRNGYTF
TRBV20-1	-	-	TRBJ1-1	TGCAGTGCCCACCGGGACATGAACACTGAAGCTTTCTTT	CSAHRDMNTEAFF
TRBV15	-	many	TRBJ2-4	TGTGCCACCAGCAGAGATCCTGCGTGGGCAAGTGGTGGAAACATTCAGTACTTC	CATSRDPAWASGGNIQYF
TRBV2	-	many	TRBJ2-7	TGTGCCAGCACAGGAAACACCTACGAGCAGTACTTC	CASTGNTYEQYF
TRBV12-3/TRBV12-4	-	-	TRBJ2-2	TGTGCCAGCACTCGGCACACCGGGGAGCTGTTTTTT	CASTRHTGELFF
TRBV27	-	-	TRBJ2-1	TGTGCCAGCAGTTCGGACCTTGGCAATGAGCAGTTCTTC	CASSSDLGNEQFF
TRBV7-2	-	few	TRBJ2-5	TGTGCCAGCAGCTTATCAGTGGGCTACGAGACCCAGTACTTC	CASSLSVGYETQYF
TRBV20-1	-	few	TRBJ2-7	TGCAGTGCTAGCGGATCACCCCTAGCCTACGAGCAGTACTTC	CSASGSPLAYEQYF
TRBV7-2	-	-	TRBJ2-1	TGTGCCAGCAGCTTAGAAGGATTTGTCTACAATGAGCAGTTCTTC	CASSLEGFVYNEQFF
TRBV29-1	-	many	TRBJ2-1	TGCAGCGTTGACATAGGGCAGCCCTCGGATGAGCAGTTCTTC	CSVDIGQPSDEQFF
TRBV9	TRBD2	-	TRBJ2-1	TGTGCCAGCAGCGTACCTAGCGGGAGGGCCTACAATGAGCAGTTCTTC	CASSVPSGRAYNEQFF
TRBV28	TRBD1	many	TRBJ1-5	TGTGCCAGCAGTTTGGGACAGGGAAATCAGCCCCAGCATTTT	CASSLGQGNQPQHF